One sample yielded the 21 T cell receptor beta chains listed below, sequenced in a study of blood T cell repertoires in COVID-19 (dated by TCRdb to 2020 to 2022). Preparation of the library involved the immunoSEQ multiplex PCR assay. The immuneACCESS repertoire file appears here via TCRdb, limited to in-frame rearrangements. These files lack a portion of the clones; in checked studies, under half of the deficit traces to unresolved V genes, and the cause of the others is not known. A total of under 500,000 clones appear in this sample, approximately 90% of them only once. Of the sample, more than 4% falls within the top ten clones. Sequencing was carried out using peripheral blood. These receptors came from a woman younger than 45 with acute or convalescent COVID-19.

The chain couples TRBV7-9 to TRBJ2-7; 7 bases fit TRBD1. The CDR3 loop spans 14 amino acids. Germline values: CDR1 SEHNR, CDR2 FQNEAQ (reference sequence). Germline trimming cut 5 bases from V and 3 bases from J; bases unmatched to any gene: 7. CDR3 residues: CASSTGALGYEQYF. For the CDR3, the DNA is TGTGCCAGCAGCACAGGGGCATTGGGCTACGAGCAGTACTTC.

The chain recombines TRBV6-5 with TRBJ2-2; D ambiguous. CDR1 and CDR2 from the germline V gene are MNHEY and SVGAGI. Trimming shortened V by 7 bases and J by 5 bases, and 14 bases separated the two germline ends. There are 14 residues in the CDR3. The CDR3: CASKRRGTTGELFF. Here the CDR3 DNA reads TGTGCCAGCAAACGTCGCGGCACAACCGGGGAGCTGTTTTTT.

The V gene is TRBV5-8, the J gene TRBJ1-2; the D is unclear. This CDR3 contains 14 residues. V lost 0 bases to trimming and J lost 2 bases, with 8 bases between them. From germline, CDR1 is SGHTS and CDR2 YDEGEE. CDR3 residues: CASSLVIVNYGYTF. CDR3 nucleotide sequence: TGTGCCAGCAGCTTGGTTATTGTGAACTATGGCTACACCTTC.

In its sample, this clone was seen once. The rearrangement uses TRBV11-2 and TRBJ2-7; the D is unclear. CDR3 length equals 11 residues. V was shortened by 4 bases and J by 3 bases, with 4 bases between the two germline ends. From germline, CDR1 is SGHAT and CDR2 FQNNGV. The CDR3 is CASSSIYEQYF. DNA of the CDR3: TGTGCCAGCAGCTCCATCTACGAGCAGTACTTC.

V and J are TRBV11-2 and TRBJ2-5; D remains ambiguous. V dropped 0 bases and J dropped 2 bases, with 10 bases sitting between them. Germline V gene sequence: CDR1 SGHAT, CDR2 FQNNGV. CDR3 length: 15 amino acids. In DNA form, the CDR3 reads TGTGCCAGCAGCTTAGAGTTCTACCCACAAGAGACCCAGTACTTC. It yields the protein CASSLEFYPQETQYF.

Notes on this clone: Sequence at one end of the junction differs from germline and may be a read error. The chain carries TRBV3-1 (or the pseudogene TRBV3-2) and TRBJ2-3; TRBD2 matches at 14 bases. The germline CDR1 and CDR2 sequences are LGHDT and YNNKEL (reference sequence). The CDR3 is 13 residues long. CDR3 in DNA: TGTGCCAGCAGCGCATGGACTAGCGGGGGGCTGGATTTT. It encodes CASSAWTSGGLDF.

The V and J genes are TRBV3-1 (or the pseudogene TRBV3-2) and TRBJ1-2; 7 bases are shared with TRBD1. This CDR3 region has 16 residues. V lost 4 bases, J lost 5 bases, and 13 bases stayed unmatched. Per the germline V gene, CDR1 is LGHDT and CDR2 is YNNKEL (reference sequence). The CDR3 reads CASSPPGTVDLYGYTF. In DNA form, the CDR3 reads TGTGCCAGCAGCCCCCCCGGGACAGTGGATCTTTATGGCTACACCTTC.

The rearrangement uses TRBV13 and TRBJ2-5; TRBD1 aligns across 11 bases. The trim removed 2 bases at V and 3 bases at J, leaving 5 bases unmatched. Germline V CDR1 and CDR2: PRHDT, FYEKMQ (reference sequence). This CDR3 has 16 residues. CDR3 sequence reads: CASSLSWTGGEETQYF. The CDR3 nucleotides read TGTGCCAGCAGCTTATCTTGGACAGGGGGCGAAGAGACCCAGTACTTC.

The chain couples TRBV30 to TRBJ1-2; 7 bases are shared with TRBD1. In germline, CDR1 is GTSNPN, CDR2 SVGIG (reference sequence). With 5 bases clipped from V and 6 bases from J, the junction kept 3 bases outside the gene matches. This CDR3 region has 11 residues. The CDR3 DNA follows: TGTGCCTGGGTAGGGGGCGATGGCTACACCTTC. Protein: CAWVGGDGYTF.

The V and J genes are TRBV3-1 (or the pseudogene TRBV3-2) and TRBJ2-2, with TRBD1 matching over 7 bases. From germline, CDR1 is LGHDT and CDR2 YNNKEL (reference sequence). Trimming removed 4 bases from V and 7 bases from J; junction bases left unmatched: 9. There are 15 residues in the CDR3. The CDR3 sequence is CASSRTDRVVGELFF. Written as DNA, the CDR3 is TGTGCCAGCAGCCGGACCGACAGGGTGGTCGGGGAGCTGTTTTTT.

This clone was counted only a few times. The chain recombines TRBV19 with TRBJ1-3; possible D gene TRBD1, 6 bases. CDR1 LNHDA and CDR2 SQIVND come from the germline V gene (reference sequence). This CDR3 is built from 16 residues. V lost 3 bases to trimming and J lost 4 bases, with 16 bases between them. DNA of the CDR3: TGTGCCAGTAGTATTTTCTCCGGGACACCAGGAAACACCATATATTTT. Encoded protein: CASSIFSGTPGNTIYF.

The chain links TRBV4-1 to TRBJ2-2, with D unclear. Germline values: CDR1 MGHRA, CDR2 YSYEKL. The CDR3 loop spans 14 amino acids. Trimming shortened V by 4 bases and J by 6 bases, and 12 bases separated the two germline ends. DNA for the CDR3: TGCGCCAGCAGCCCTCGTATCGGAGCCGGGGAGCTGTTTTTT. This translates into CASSPRIGAGELFF.

The chain is built from TRBV7-9 and TRBJ1-3; 7 nucleotides match TRBD1. Germline-derived CDR1 and CDR2 are SEHNR and FQNEAQ (reference sequence). With 5 bases clipped from V and 0 bases from J, the junction kept 7 bases outside the gene matches. The CDR3 runs to 16 residues. The DNA for the CDR3 is TGTGCCAGCAGCACCGGGGGACAGTTCTCTGGAAACACCATATATTTT. It encodes CASSTGGQFSGNTIYF. Together with reference TRBV7-9 and TRBJ1-3, the CDR3 gives the full variable domain: DTGVSQNPRHKITKRGQNVTFRCDPISEHNRLYWYRQTLGQGPEFLTYFQNEAQLEKSRLLSDRFSAERPKGSFSTLEIQRTEQGDSAMYLCASSTGGQFSGNTIYFGEGSWLTVV.

This rearrangement joins TRBV5-1 to TRBJ1-1; possibly TRBD1 for D (5 bases). The CDR3 is 17 residues long. CDR1 is SGHRS and CDR2 is YFSETQ in the germline V gene. V was shortened by 4 bases and J by 3 bases, with 22 bases between the two germline ends. CDR3 sequence reads: CASSADRQGPSDTEAFF. DNA of the CDR3: TGCGCCAGCAGCGCCGACAGACAAGGGCCATCGGACACTGAAGCTTTCTTT.

The chain links TRBV3-1 (or the pseudogene TRBV3-2) to TRBJ1-2; D is perhaps TRBD1 (5 bases). Trimming left V 6 bases short and J 2 bases short, with 19 bases between. Germline V gene lookup returns CDR1 LGHDT and CDR2 YNNKEL (reference sequence). This CDR3 is built from 16 residues. CDR3 in amino acids: CASSPIEGLENYGYTF. In DNA, the CDR3 is TGTGCCAGCAGTCCTATCGAGGGACTGGAAAACTATGGCTACACCTTC.

The chain joins TRBV9 to TRBJ1-5, with D perhaps matching TRBD1 (5 bases). CDR3 size: 13 residues. Looked up from germline, CDR1 is SGDLS and CDR2 is YYNGEE. The V gene lost 5 bases and the J gene lost 7 bases, with 13 bases spanning the gap. The CDR3 nucleotides read TGTGCCAGCAGTCGGGGGGATGGACAGCCCCAGCATTTT. This encodes CASSRGDGQPQHF.

The CDR3 DNA is TGTGCCAGCAGCTTATCGTCTAACTCCTACGAGCAGTACTTC. This encodes CASSLSSNSYEQYF. The chain combines TRBV7-9 with TRBJ2-7; D is unresolved. This CDR3 comprises 14 residues. Germline CDR1 and CDR2: SEHNR and FQNEAQ (reference sequence). Between the trimmed V and J ends, which lost 2 bases and 0 bases, there was a span of 8 bases.

This chain uses TRBV5-3 with TRBJ2-7; a possible D gene is TRBD2 (6 bases). TRBV5-3 is recorded as an ORF, its role being uncertain. V lost 9 bases to trimming and J lost 0 bases, with 13 bases between them. This CDR3 is 13 amino acids long. The CDR3 spells CAISGDDSYEQYF. CDR3 coding DNA: TGTGCCATCTCGGGGGATGACTCCTACGAGCAGTACTTC.

The chain employs TRBV7-6 and TRBJ2-6, with a tentative D call TRBD2 (6 bases). V lost 5 bases and J lost 0, with 20 bases in between. This CDR3 has 19 amino acids. The germline CDR1 and CDR2 sequences are SGHVS and FNYEAQ. As DNA, the CDR3 is TGTGCCAGCAGCCCCACCCGGACTACTCACCGCTCTGGGGCCAACGTCCTGACTTTC. Translation: CASSPTRTTHRSGANVLTF. Full variable domain (missing parts from reference TRBV7-6 and TRBJ2-6): GAGVSQSPRYKVTKRGQDVALRCDPISGHVSLYWYRQALGQGPEFLTYFNYEAQQDKSGLPNDRFSAERPEGSISTLTIQRTEQRDSAMYRCASSPTRTTHRSGANVLTFGAGSRLTVL.

The chain combines TRBV30 with TRBJ1-4; D remains unclear. Germline loops: CDR1 GTSNPN, CDR2 SVGIG (reference sequence). CDR3 size: 11 residues. V was pared by 4 bases and J by 5 bases, with 5 bases between. The CDR3 DNA follows: TGTGCCTGGAACTCAAATGAAAAACTGTTTTTT. Residues: CAWNSNEKLFF.

This clone was counted between two and nine times. The genes are TRBV9 and TRBJ1-2; D perhaps matches TRBD1 (5 bases). Trimming stripped 0 bases from V and 4 bases from J, with 19 bases between. The germline CDR1 and CDR2 sequences are SGDLS and YYNGEE. CDR3 length equals 17 residues. The CDR3 sequence is CASSVGGGEPTLYGYTF. DNA of the CDR3: TGTGCCAGCAGCGTAGGGGGGGGAGAGCCTACCCTCTATGGCTACACCTTC.